This TCR beta chain was sequenced for a study of T cells in Graves' hyperthyroidism and ophthalmopathy. Across the study: Peripheral blood samples were taken at initial diagnosis, prior to any treatment.

Template material for amplifying TCR beta CDR3 regions consisted of RNA transcripts. A set of HTBI primers served as the primers for a first-round RT-PCR of the TCR CDR3. TCRdb reprocessed the multiplex PCR reads with MiXCR, giving one entry per CDR3 protein. The repertoire consists of 650,000 to 850,000 distinct CDR3 sequences, with 18% occurring once and the leading ten covering about a sixth. The CDR3 extends over 15 amino acids. Germline loops: CDR1 LNHNV, CDR2 YYDKDF (reference sequence). With 2 bases removed from V and 11 bases from J, the gap between germline ends came to 19 bases. Uncontrolled infection, other autoimmune disease, pregnancy or lactation disqualified patients from enrolment. As to this clonotype: Its antigen is not known.

Study observations and caveats: In the analysis, a 13 V-J model separated ophthalmopathy from stable hyperthyroidism. Blood samples included most of the expanded thyroid clonotypes exceeding 0.001.

The specimen sequenced was blood. The TCR comes from a woman aged 45 to 65 with Graves' hyperthyroidism that later progressed to Graves' ophthalmopathy. The chain couples TRBV15 to TRBJ1-5; no reliable D call. Written as DNA, the CDR3 is TGTGCCACCAGCAGAACAATCGAGTCTCGCTTCGCCCAGCATTTT. This codes for CATSRTIESRFAQHF.